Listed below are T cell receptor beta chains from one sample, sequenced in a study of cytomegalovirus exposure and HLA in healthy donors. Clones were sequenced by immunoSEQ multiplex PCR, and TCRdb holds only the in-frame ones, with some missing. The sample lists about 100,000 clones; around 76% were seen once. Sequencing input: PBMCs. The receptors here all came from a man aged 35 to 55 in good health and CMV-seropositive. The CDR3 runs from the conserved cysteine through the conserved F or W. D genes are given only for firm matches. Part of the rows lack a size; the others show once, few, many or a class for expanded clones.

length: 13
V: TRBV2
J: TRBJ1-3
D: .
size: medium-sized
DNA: TGTGCCGCCTGGATGGAGGGTCGGAACACCATATATTTT
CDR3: CAAWMEGRNTIYF

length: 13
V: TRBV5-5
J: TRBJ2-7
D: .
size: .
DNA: TGTGCCAGCAGCTTGACTAGTTCCTACGAGCAGTACTTC
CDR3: CASSLTSSYEQYF

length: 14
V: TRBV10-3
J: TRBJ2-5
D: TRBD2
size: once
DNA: TGTGCCATCAGCCTAGCGGGGGCGGGGGAGACCCAGTACTTC
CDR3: CAISLAGAGETQYF

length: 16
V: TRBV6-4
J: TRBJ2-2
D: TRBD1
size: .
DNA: TGTGCCAGCAGTGACTGGCAGGGGGCGCCTTCTGGGGAGCTGTTTTTT
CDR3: CASSDWQGAPSGELFF

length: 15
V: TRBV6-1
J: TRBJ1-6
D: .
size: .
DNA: TGTGCCAGCAGTGGAGAAGGAGGTGGTAATTCACCCCTCCACTTT
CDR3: CASSGEGGGNSPLHF

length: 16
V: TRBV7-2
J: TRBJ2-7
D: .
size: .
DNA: TGTGCCAGCAGCTTAGCGAAGGCGGTTGGCTCCTACGAGCAGTACTTC
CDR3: CASSLAKAVGSYEQYF

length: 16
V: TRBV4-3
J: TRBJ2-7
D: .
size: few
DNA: TGCGCCAGCAGCCAAGATGTCGGAGAAATGAGCTACGAGCAGTACTTC
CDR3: CASSQDVGEMSYEQYF

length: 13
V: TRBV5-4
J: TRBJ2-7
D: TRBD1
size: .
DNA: TGTGCCAGCAGCCCCAGGGGGCCATACGAGCAGTACTTC
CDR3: CASSPRGPYEQYF

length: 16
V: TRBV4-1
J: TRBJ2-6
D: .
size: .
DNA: TGCGCCAGCAGCCGACCGTGGGGGGCTGGGGCCAACGTCCTGACTTTC
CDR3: CASSRPWGAGANVLTF

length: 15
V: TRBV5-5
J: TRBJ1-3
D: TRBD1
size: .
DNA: TGTGCCAGCAGCCGGGGGACAGACTCTGGAAACACCATATATTTT
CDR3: CASSRGTDSGNTIYF

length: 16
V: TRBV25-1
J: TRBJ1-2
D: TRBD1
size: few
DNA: TGTGCCAGCAGTGATCCCGGGACAGGGGGAATCTATGGCTACACCTTC
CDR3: CASSDPGTGGIYGYTF

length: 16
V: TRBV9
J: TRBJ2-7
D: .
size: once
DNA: TGTGCCAGCAGCTCGGAGGGTCGGGACGGTTCCTACGAGCAGTACTTC
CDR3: CASSSEGRDGSYEQYF

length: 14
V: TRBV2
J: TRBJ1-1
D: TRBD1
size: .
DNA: TGTGCCAGCAGGGCGGACAGGGGGCCTACTGAAGCTTTCTTT
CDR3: CASRADRGPTEAFF

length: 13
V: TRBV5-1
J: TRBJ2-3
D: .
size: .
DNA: TGCGCCAGCAGCCCGACACAGACAGATACGCAGTATTTT
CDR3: CASSPTQTDTQYF

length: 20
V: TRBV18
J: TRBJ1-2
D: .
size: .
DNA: TGTGCCAGCTCACCACCTACTCTCTGGGGGGATTCAAAACCCCCCGACGGCTACACCTTC
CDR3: CASSPPTLWGDSKPPDGYTF

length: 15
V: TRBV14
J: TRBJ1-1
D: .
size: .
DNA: TGTGCCAGCAGCTACGTCAGGGGTTTCGGCACTGAAGCTTTCTTT
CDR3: CASSYVRGFGTEAFF

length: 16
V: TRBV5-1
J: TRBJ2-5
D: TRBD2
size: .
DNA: TGCGCCAGCAGCGTCAACCAGCGGGGGGCCGGGGAGACCCAGTACTTC
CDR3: CASSVNQRGAGETQYF

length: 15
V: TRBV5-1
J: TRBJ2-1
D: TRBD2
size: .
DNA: TGCGCCAGCAGTTTACTAGCGGGGGGGCCTAATGAGCAGTTCTTC
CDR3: CASSLLAGGPNEQFF

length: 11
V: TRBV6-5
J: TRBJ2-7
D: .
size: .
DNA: TGTGCCAGCAGGTCTACCTACGAGCAGTACTTC
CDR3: CASRSTYEQYF

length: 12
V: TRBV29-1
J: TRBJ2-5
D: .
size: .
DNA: TGCAGCGTTCACTGGTACCAAGAGACCCAGTACTTC
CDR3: CSVHWYQETQYF

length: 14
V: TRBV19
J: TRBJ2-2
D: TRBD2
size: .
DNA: TGTGACAGTAGTGTTAGCGGGAATAACGGGGAGCTGTTTTTT
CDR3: CDSSVSGNNGELFF

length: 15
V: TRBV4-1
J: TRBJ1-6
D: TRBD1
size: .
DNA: TGCGCCAGCAGCCTTTCCGGACAGGATAATTCACCCCTCCACTTT
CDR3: CASSLSGQDNSPLHF

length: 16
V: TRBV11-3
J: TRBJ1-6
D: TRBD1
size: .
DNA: TGTGCCAGCAGCTTCCCCTTCAGGGGGTCGGGTTCACCCCTCCACTTT
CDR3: CASSFPFRGSGSPLHF

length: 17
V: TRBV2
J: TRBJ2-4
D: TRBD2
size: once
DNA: TGTGCCAGCAGCTTGGGGGGAGCGGGGGGGCCCAAAAACATTCAGTACTTC
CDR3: CASSLGGAGGPKNIQYF

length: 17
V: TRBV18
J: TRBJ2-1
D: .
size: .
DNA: TGTGCCAGCTCACCCCCCGGCGGGCCAAGCTCCTACAATGAGCAGTTCTTC
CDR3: CASSPPGGPSSYNEQFF

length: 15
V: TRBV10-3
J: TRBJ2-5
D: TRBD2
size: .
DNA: TGTGCCATCAGGCGGGAGATGGGGGGCCAAGAGACCCAGTACTTC
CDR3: CAIRREMGGQETQYF

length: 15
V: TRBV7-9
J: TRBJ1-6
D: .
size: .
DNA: TGTGCCAGCAGCTTAAAGAGGGATGGTAATTCACCCCTCCACTTT
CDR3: CASSLKRDGNSPLHF

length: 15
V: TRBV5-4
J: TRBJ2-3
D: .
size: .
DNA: TGTGCCAGCAGCCCCGAACGAGGGAGCACAGATACGCAGTATTTT
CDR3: CASSPERGSTDTQYF

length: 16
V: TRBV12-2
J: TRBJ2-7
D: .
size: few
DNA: TGTGCAAGTCGCTTAGTCCCCGAACTAGGCCCCTACGAGCAGTACTTC
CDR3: CASRLVPELGPYEQYF

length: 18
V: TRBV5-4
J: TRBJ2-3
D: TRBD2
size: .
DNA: TGTGCCAGCAGCTTGGGACTAGCTTTAGCGGATAGCACAGATACGCAGTATTTT
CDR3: CASSLGLALADSTDTQYF

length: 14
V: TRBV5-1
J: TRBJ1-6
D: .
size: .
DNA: TGCGCCAGCAGCTTTTCCAGGACAAGGGCCTCCCTCCACTTT
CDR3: CASSFSRTRASLHF

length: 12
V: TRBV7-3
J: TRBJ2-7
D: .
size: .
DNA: TGTGCCAGCAGCCACCAGTCCTACGAGCAGTACTTC
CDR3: CASSHQSYEQYF

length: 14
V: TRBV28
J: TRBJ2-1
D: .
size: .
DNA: TGTGCCAGCAGTATAGGACAAAGATACAATGAGCAGTTCTTC
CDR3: CASSIGQRYNEQFF

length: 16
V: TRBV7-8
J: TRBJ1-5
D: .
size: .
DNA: TGTGCCAGCAGCTCCCAGGGGCTTAGCAGCAATCAGCCCCAGCATTTT
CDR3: CASSSQGLSSNQPQHF

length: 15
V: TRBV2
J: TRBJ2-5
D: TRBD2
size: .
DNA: TGTGCCAGCAGGGTCACACTAGCGGGAGAAGAGACCCAGTACTTC
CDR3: CASRVTLAGEETQYF

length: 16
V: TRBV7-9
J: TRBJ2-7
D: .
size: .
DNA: TGTGCCAGCAGCTTAGGCTCCACTAGCTACACCTACGAGCAGTACTTC
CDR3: CASSLGSTSYTYEQYF

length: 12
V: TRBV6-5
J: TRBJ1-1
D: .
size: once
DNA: TGTGCCAGCAGCCACATGAACACTGAAGCTTTCTTT
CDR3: CASSHMNTEAFF

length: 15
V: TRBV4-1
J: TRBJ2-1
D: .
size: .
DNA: TGCGCCAGCAGACCTCAGTGGGCTAGCATCAATGAGCAGTTCTTC
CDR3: CASRPQWASINEQFF

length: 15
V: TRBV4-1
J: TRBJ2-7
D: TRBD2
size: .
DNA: TGCGCCAGCAGGCCCACTAGCGGGGGGGCCTACGAGCAGTACTTC
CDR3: CASRPTSGGAYEQYF

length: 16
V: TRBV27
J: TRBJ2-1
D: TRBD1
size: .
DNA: TGTGCCAGCAGTTTATTGGGGACAGGGAGGGACAATGAGCAGTTCTTC
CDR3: CASSLLGTGRDNEQFF

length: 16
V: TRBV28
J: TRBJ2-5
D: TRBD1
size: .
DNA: TGTGCCAGCACCCCAGGAGGGACAGGGGGACCAAAGACCCAGTACTTC
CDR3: CASTPGGTGGPKTQYF

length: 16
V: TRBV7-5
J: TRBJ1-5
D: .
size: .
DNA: TGTGCCAGAAGCTCGGGACAGGGGGCCCACAATCAGCCCCAGCATTTT
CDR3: CARSSGQGAHNQPQHF

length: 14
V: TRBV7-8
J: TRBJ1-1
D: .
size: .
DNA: TGTGCCAGCAGCTTAGCGGGCAGGAACACTGAAGCTTTCTTT
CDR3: CASSLAGRNTEAFF

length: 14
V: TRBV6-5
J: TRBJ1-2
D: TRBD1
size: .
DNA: TGTGCCAGCAGTGACTATGGGACAGCCTATGGCTACACCTTC
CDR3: CASSDYGTAYGYTF

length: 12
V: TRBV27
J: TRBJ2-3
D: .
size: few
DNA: TGTGCCAGCAAACCTAGCGCAGATACGCAGTATTTT
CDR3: CASKPSADTQYF

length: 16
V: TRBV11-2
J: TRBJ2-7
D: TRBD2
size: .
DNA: TGTGCCAGCAGCCGGGACCTAGCGGGGGAGATCTACGAGCAGTACTTC
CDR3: CASSRDLAGEIYEQYF

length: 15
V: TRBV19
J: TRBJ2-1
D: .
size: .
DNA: TGTGCCAGTAGTATTTGGCAGGGATGGGGAAATGAGCAGTTCTTC
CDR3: CASSIWQGWGNEQFF

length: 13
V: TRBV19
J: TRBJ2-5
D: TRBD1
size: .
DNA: TGTGCCACCGCTGACAGGGGAAAAGAGACCCAGTACTTC
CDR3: CATADRGKETQYF

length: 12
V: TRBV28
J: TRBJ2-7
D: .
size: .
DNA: TGTGCCAGCAGACTAGGGGGCTACGAGCAGTACTTC
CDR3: CASRLGGYEQYF

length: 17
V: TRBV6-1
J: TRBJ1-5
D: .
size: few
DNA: TGTGCCAGCAGTGAAGCGGTGGCGGGGGGGAGCAATCAGCCCCAGCATTTT
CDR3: CASSEAVAGGSNQPQHF

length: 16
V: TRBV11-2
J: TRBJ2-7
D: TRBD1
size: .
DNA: TGTGCCAGCAGCTTAATTCTTGGACAGGGGTCCTACGAGCAGTACTTC
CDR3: CASSLILGQGSYEQYF